This T cell receptor (beta chain) was observed in a study of CD8 T cells in Susac syndrome. Random hexamers served to reverse transcribe roughly 0.5 to 1 ug RNA. MiXCR was run by TCRdb on the immunoSEQ multiplex PCR reads, yielding one entry per CDR3 protein. The table has roughly 110,000 distinct CDR3 sequences, roughly 94% seen once. V dropped 2 bases and J dropped 2; count of bases not matched to a gene: 3. This CDR3 contains 16 residues. CDR1 and CDR2 (germline): SGDLS, YYNGEE. The chain couples TRBV9 to TRBJ2-3; the match to TRBD2 covers 12 bases. The sequencing sample was made of CD8+ T cells from PBMCs. The sequence came from a human donor with Susac syndrome. CDR3 in DNA: TGTGCCAGCAGCGTTCGGACTAGCGGGGACACAGATACGCAGTATTTT. This translates into CASSVRTSGDTDTQYF.